Each of the 22 T cell receptor beta chains below was sequenced from the same sample in a study of blood T cell repertoires in COVID-19. Measured with immunoSEQ multiplex PCR; TCRdb has only the in-frame clones, and not every one. Of under 250,000 clones in the sample, around 79% were seen once. The sample taken for sequencing was peripheral blood. All receptors derive from a woman between 40 and 55 years old with COVID-19, enrolled during active disease.

The chain has TRBV5-5 and TRBJ2-5; D may be TRBD2 (6 bases). This CDR3 has 15 residues. Germline assignment: CDR1 SGHKS and CDR2 YYEKEE (reference sequence). V shed 0 bases and J shed 3 bases, with 12 bases lying between them. For the CDR3, the DNA is TGTGCCAGCAGCTTGGCGCCTCGCGGGGAAGAGACCCAGTACTTC. Its translation is CASSLAPRGEETQYF.

The chain joins TRBV6-7 to TRBJ1-1; possible D gene TRBD1, 6 bases. TRBV6-7 is placed among ORFs of uncertain function. The CDR3 spans 15 residues. V was cut by 2 bases and J by 2 bases, with 12 bases left in between. The CDR3 region is CASSYGQRFNTEAFF. As DNA, the CDR3 is TGTGCCAGCAGTTACGGACAGAGGTTCAACACTGAAGCTTTCTTT.

This clone appeared once. J is TRBJ1-1 and V is TRBV10-3; no clear D. Germline V gene data show CDR1 as ENHRY and CDR2 as SYGVKD. With 2 bases removed from V and 8 bases from J, the gap between germline ends came to 12 bases. CDR3 size: 13 residues. The CDR3 region has the DNA TGTGCCATCAGTGAGCGTGGTATGAGAGAAGCTTTCTTT. Translating gives CAISERGMREAFF.

This clone was picked up a small number of times. The V call is TRBV7-8, the J call TRBJ1-5; TRBD1 might be the D (6 bases). Trimming left V 5 bases short and J 6 bases short, with 26 bases between. Germline CDR1 SGHVS, CDR2 FQNEAQ. CDR3 length: 18 amino acids. The CDR3 nucleotides are TGTGCCAGCAGCCCTAGAGGGCAGGGGACCAACCGGGGTCAGCCCCAGCATTTT. It yields the protein CASSPRGQGTNRGQPQHF.

This clone was observed once. This chain uses TRBV5-1 with TRBJ2-7; the match to TRBD1 covers 9 bases. V shed 4 bases and J 0 bases; nucleotides not matched to a gene: 5. The CDR3 loop spans 15 amino acids. The germline gives CDR1 SGHRS, CDR2 YFSETQ. This chain's CDR3 is CASSIGTGSSYEQYF. The CDR3 nucleotides read TGCGCCAGCAGCATAGGGACAGGGAGCTCCTACGAGCAGTACTTC.

The J gene is TRBJ1-1, the V gene TRBV6-1; no clear D. V was pared by 1 base and J by 1 base, with 10 bases between. The CDR3 runs to 15 residues. Germline V gene data show CDR1 as MNHNS and CDR2 as SASEGT. The CDR3 DNA reads TGTGCCAGCAGTGAAGGACTAGGGCAGAACACTGAAGCTTTCTTT. This sequence encodes CASSEGLGQNTEAFF.

The V and J genes are TRBV5-1 and TRBJ1-2; 7 nucleotides line up with TRBD1. The CDR3 has 16 residues. Trimming took 4 bases from V and 0 from J; bases not matched to a gene: 9. Germline V CDR1 and CDR2: SGHRS, YFSETQ. This CDR3 reads CASSPVDRAANYGYTF. The CDR3 nucleotides are TGCGCCAGCAGCCCAGTCGACAGGGCAGCTAACTATGGCTACACCTTC.

The chain employs TRBV18 and TRBJ1-1; TRBD1 matches 7 bases. V lost 1 base, J lost 1 base, and 3 bases stayed unmatched. Per the germline V gene, CDR1 is KGHSH and CDR2 is LQKENI. The CDR3 is 15 amino acids. The DNA of the CDR3 is TGTGCCAGCTCACCACGCAGGGGGGAGAACACTGAAGCTTTCTTT. Translation: CASSPRRGENTEAFF. The full variable domain, in which reference TRBV18 and TRBJ1-1 provide the parts outside the CDR3, is NAGVMQNPRHLVRRRGQEARLRCSPMKGHSHVYWYRQLPEEGLKFMVYLQKENIIDESGMPKERFSAEFPKEGPSILRIQQVVRGDSAAYFCASSPRRGENTEAFFGQGTRLTVV.

The rearrangement uses TRBV6-5 and TRBJ2-7; 7 nucleotides line up with TRBD2. Germline CDR1 reads MNHEY; CDR2 reads SVGAGI. CDR3 size: 13 residues. V gave up 6 bases and J gave up 6 bases; unmatched junction bases: 8. The CDR3 sequence is CASRLLGGGEQYF. CDR3 nucleotide sequence: TGTGCCAGCAGGTTACTGGGGGGGGGCGAGCAGTACTTC.

J is TRBJ2-7 and V is TRBV7-2; unclear D gene. The CDR3 loop spans 14 amino acids. The ends were cut back, 4 bases at V and 3 bases at J, with 13 bases in the middle. Per germline, CDR1 SGHTA and CDR2 FQGNSA. CDR3 loop: CASSSARLLYEQYF. The CDR3 DNA reads TGTGCCAGCAGCTCTGCGCGCCTACTCTACGAGCAGTACTTC.

The chain uses TRBV19 and TRBJ2-1; D gene ambiguous. This CDR3 has 14 residues. Germline CDR1 reads LNHDA; CDR2 reads SQIVND (reference sequence). V shed 2 bases and J shed 5 bases, with 10 bases lying between them. CDR3 sequence: CASSITNFHNEQFF. The CDR3 DNA follows: TGTGCCAGTAGTATAACTAACTTTCACAATGAGCAGTTCTTC.

The rearrangement uses TRBV7-3 and TRBJ1-6, with 9 bases fitting TRBD1. Germline V gene lookup returns CDR1 SGHTA and CDR2 FQGTGA. This CDR3 has 14 residues. The V gene end was trimmed by 5 bases and the J gene end by 8 bases; junction bases not matched to a gene: 4. This CDR3 is CASSLGQGHSPLHF. The CDR3 DNA sequence: TGTGCCAGCAGCCTGGGACAGGGACATTCACCCCTCCACTTT.

The V and J genes are TRBV27 and TRBJ2-7; 8 bases align to TRBD1. Unmatched junction bases numbered 6, after V lost 5 bases and J lost 3 bases. Germline V gives CDR1 MNHEY, CDR2 SMNVEV (reference sequence). This CDR3 is built from 14 residues. This CDR3 is CASSPRQGIYEQYF. DNA of the CDR3: TGTGCCAGCAGTCCTCGACAGGGGATCTACGAGCAGTACTTC.

This clone has more than one count but fewer than ten. The J gene is TRBJ1-6, the V gene TRBV13; a possible D gene is TRBD1 (6 bases). V lost 4 bases and J lost 7, with 11 bases in between. The germline gives CDR1 PRHDT, CDR2 FYEKMQ (reference sequence). The CDR3 loop spans 14 amino acids. The CDR3 DNA sequence: TGTGCCAGCAGCTACCAGGGGACCAATTCACCCCTCCACTTT. Amino acid sequence: CASSYQGTNSPLHF.

The rearrangement joins TRBV14 to TRBJ1-2, with unresolved D. Germline CDR1 and CDR2: SGHDN and FVKESK. Trimming took 4 bases from V and 8 from J, leaving 14 bases between them. The CDR3 contains 13 residues. The CDR3 loop is CASSLSGKGGYTF. The CDR3 nucleotides are TGTGCCAGCAGCCTTTCCGGGAAAGGAGGCTACACCTTC.

The chain couples TRBV19 to TRBJ2-7; 12 nucleotides align to TRBD1. Germline loops: CDR1 LNHDA, CDR2 SQIVND (reference sequence). J gave up 6 bases and V 5 bases, and 8 bases lay outside the gene matches. The CDR3 has 15 amino acids. In DNA form, the CDR3 reads TGTGCCAGTAGTGGGGGGACAGGGGGCGAGAGCGAGCAGTACTTC. Translating it yields CASSGGTGGESEQYF.

V usage is TRBV27 and J usage is TRBJ1-1, with no clear D. Germline assignment: CDR1 MNHEY and CDR2 SMNVEV (reference sequence). The germline V and J ends were trimmed by 6 bases and 0 bases, with 8 bases remaining between them. The CDR3 is made up of 13 amino acids. CDR3 protein: CASRPTVNTEAFF. The CDR3 DNA sequence: TGTGCCAGCAGACCCACAGTGAACACTGAAGCTTTCTTT.

This sequence joins TRBV12-3 or TRBV12-4 and TRBJ2-7, with D possibly being TRBD1 (6 bases). V lost 6 bases and J lost 8, with 14 bases in between. The CDR3 has 12 amino acids. The CDR3 region has the DNA TGTGCCAGCAGCAAAGCAGGGGCCCAGCAGTACTTC. Encoded protein: CASSKAGAQQYF.

This CDR3 is CASSQNQGDDQPQHF. CDR3 in DNA: TGTGCCAGCTCACAGAATCAGGGGGACGATCAGCCCCAGCATTTT. The V gene is TRBV18, the J gene TRBJ1-5; TRBD1 matches at 7 bases. The germline V gene encodes CDR1 KGHSH and CDR2 LQKENI. This CDR3 comprises 15 residues. J gave up 5 bases and V 4 bases, and 8 bases lay outside the gene matches.

This sequence joins TRBV11-1 and TRBJ1-5; D not certain. Germline CDR1 and CDR2: SGHAT and FQDESV (reference sequence). Trimming stripped 1 base from V and 5 bases from J, with 12 bases between. The CDR3 contains 15 residues. The CDR3 region has the DNA TGTGCCAGCAGCTTAGTATGGGTGGGAGATCAGCCCCAGCATTTT. Translation: CASSLVWVGDQPQHF.

The chain employs TRBV10-3 and TRBJ2-7; 7 bases are a match to TRBD1. The CDR3 covers 16 residues. Per the germline V gene, CDR1 is ENHRY and CDR2 is SYGVKD. With V trimmed by 2 bases and J by 0 bases, 7 bases remained unmatched. This chain's CDR3 is CAISEPGQESSYEQYF. In nucleotides, the CDR3 is TGTGCCATCAGTGAGCCCGGACAGGAAAGCTCCTACGAGCAGTACTTC.

V gene TRBV27 combines with J gene TRBJ1-2, with D unresolved. The CDR3 runs 13 residues. The germline V and J ends were trimmed by 5 bases and 4 bases, with 11 bases remaining between them. Germline V gene sequence: CDR1 MNHEY, CDR2 SMNVEV (reference sequence). The CDR3 DNA follows: TGTGCCAGCAGTCCCCGGACTCTCTATGGCTACACCTTC. Translated, it gives CASSPRTLYGYTF.